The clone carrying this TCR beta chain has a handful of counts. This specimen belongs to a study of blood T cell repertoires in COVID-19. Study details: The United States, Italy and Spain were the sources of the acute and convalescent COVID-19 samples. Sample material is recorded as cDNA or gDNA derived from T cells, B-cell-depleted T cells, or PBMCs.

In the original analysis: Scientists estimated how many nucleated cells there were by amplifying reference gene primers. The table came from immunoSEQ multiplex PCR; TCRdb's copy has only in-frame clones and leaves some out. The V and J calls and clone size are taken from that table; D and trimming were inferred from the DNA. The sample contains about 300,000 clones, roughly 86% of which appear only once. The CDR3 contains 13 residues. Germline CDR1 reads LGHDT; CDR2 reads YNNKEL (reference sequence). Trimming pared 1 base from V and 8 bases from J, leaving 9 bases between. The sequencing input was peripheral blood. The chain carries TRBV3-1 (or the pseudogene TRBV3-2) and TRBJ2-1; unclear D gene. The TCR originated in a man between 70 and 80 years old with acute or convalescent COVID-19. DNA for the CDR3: TGTGCCAGCAGCCAAGGCACTGAGGATGAGCAGTTCTTC. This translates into CASSQGTEDEQFF.